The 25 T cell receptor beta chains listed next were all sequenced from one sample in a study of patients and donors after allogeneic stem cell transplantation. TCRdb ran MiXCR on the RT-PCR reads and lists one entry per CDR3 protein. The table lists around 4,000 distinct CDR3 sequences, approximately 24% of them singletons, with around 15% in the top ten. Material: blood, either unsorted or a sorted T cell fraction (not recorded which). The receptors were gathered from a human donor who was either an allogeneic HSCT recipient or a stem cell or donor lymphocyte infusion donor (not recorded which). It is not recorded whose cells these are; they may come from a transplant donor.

The CDR3 spells CASRDRGGEQYF. The CDR3, as DNA: TGTGCAAGTCGCGACAGGGGCGGCGAGCAGTACTTC. The chain couples TRBV12-2 to TRBJ2-7; TRBD1 reflects the table's D call only, with no check against the DNA. TRBV12-2 is recorded as a pseudogene. The CDR3 is made up of 12 amino acids.

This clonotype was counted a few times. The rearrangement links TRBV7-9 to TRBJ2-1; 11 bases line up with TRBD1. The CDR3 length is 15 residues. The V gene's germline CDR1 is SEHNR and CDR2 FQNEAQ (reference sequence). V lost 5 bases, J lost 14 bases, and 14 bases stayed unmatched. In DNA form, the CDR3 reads TGTGCCAGCAGCCCGCGACGGACAGGGGGCCTTATAGAGTTCTTC. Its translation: CASSPRRTGGLIEFF.

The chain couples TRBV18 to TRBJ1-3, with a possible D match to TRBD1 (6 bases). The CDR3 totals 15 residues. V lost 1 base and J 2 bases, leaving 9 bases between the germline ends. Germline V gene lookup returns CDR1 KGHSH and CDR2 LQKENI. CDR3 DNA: TGTGCCAGCTCACCACTACAGGGAGCTGGAAACACCATATATTTT. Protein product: CASSPLQGAGNTIYF. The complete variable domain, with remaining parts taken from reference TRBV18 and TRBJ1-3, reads NAGVMQNPRHLVRRRGQEARLRCSPMKGHSHVYWYRQLPEEGLKFMVYLQKENIIDESGMPKERFSAEFPKEGPSILRIQQVVRGDSAAYFCASSPLQGAGNTIYFGEGSWLTVV.

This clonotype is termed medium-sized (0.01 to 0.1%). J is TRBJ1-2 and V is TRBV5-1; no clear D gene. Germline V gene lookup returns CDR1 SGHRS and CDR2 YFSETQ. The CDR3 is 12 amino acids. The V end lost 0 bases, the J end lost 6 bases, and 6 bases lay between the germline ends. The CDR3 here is CASSLDTDGYTF. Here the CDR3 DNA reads TGCGCCAGCAGCTTGGATACGGATGGCTACACCTTC.

The CDR3 DNA sequence: TGTGCCACCAGCAGATCAAAGACAAACTCTGAAGCTTTCTTT. This codes for CATSRSKTNSEAFF. V usage is TRBV15 and J usage is TRBJ1-1; D is unresolved. Trimming took 2 bases from V and 6 from J, leaving 13 bases between them. The CDR3 length is 14 residues. Germline CDR1 is LNHNV and CDR2 is YYDKDF (reference sequence).

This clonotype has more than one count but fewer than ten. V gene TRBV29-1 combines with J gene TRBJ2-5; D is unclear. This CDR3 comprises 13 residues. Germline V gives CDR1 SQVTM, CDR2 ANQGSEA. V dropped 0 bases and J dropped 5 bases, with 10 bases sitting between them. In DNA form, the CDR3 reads TGCAGCGTTGAAGATGGGAATGACGAGACCCAGTACTTC. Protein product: CSVEDGNDETQYF.

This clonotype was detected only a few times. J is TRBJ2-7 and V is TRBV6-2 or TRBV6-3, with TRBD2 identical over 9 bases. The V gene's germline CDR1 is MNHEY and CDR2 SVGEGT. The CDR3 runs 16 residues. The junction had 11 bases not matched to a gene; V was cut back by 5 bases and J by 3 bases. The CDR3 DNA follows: TGTGCCAGCAGTGACCCTCAGGGACTAGCATTCTACGAGCAGTACTTC. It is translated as CASSDPQGLAFYEQYF.

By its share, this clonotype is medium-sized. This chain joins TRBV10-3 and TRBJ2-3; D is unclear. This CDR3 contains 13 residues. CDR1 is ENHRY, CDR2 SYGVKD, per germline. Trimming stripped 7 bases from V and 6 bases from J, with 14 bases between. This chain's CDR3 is CAINPDSADTQYF. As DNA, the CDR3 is TGTGCCATCAATCCAGACTCGGCGGATACGCAGTATTTT.

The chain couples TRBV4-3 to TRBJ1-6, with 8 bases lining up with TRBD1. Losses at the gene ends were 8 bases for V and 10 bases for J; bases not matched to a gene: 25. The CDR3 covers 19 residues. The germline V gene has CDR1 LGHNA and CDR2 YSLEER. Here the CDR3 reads CASDSAFISGGAGRSPLHF. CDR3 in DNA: TGCGCCAGCGATTCGGCCTTCATATCAGGGGGCGCAGGGAGGTCACCCCTCCACTTT.

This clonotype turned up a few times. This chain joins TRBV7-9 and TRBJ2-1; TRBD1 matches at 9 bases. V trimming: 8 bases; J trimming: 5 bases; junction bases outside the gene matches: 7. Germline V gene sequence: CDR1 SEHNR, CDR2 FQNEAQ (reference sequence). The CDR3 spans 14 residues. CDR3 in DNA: TGTGCCAGCGAACGGGGGACAGGGAACAATGAGCAGTTCTTC. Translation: CASERGTGNNEQFF.

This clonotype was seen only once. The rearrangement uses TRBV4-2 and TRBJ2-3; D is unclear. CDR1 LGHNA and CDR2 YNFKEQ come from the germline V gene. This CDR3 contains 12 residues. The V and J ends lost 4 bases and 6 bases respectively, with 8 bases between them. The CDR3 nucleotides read TGTGCCAGCAGCCCCGAGGCTGATACGCAGTATTTT. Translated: CASSPEADTQYF.

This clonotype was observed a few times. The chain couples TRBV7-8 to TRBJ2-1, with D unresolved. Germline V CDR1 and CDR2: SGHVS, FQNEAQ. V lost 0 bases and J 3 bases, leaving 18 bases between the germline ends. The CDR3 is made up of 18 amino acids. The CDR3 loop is CASSLAHVEIRNYNEQFF. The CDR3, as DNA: TGTGCCAGCAGCTTAGCCCATGTGGAGATCAGAAACTACAATGAGCAGTTCTTC. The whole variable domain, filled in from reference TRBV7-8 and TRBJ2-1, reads GAGVSQSPRYKVAKRGQDVALRCDPISGHVSLFWYQQALGQGPEFLTYFQNEAQLDKSGLPSDRFFAERPEGSVSTLKIQRTQQEDSAVYLCASSLAHVEIRNYNEQFFGPGTRLTVL.

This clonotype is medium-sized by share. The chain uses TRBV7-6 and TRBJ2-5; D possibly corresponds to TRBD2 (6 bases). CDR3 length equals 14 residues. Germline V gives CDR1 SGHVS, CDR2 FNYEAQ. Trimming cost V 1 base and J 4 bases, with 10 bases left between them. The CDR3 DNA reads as TGTGCCAGCAGCTTAGGGAGGGTTCCAGAGACCCAGTACTTC. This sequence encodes CASSLGRVPETQYF.

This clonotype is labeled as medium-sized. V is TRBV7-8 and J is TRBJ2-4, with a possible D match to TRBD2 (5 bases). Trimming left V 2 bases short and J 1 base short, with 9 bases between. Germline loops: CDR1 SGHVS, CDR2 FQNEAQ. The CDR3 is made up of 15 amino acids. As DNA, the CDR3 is TGTGCCAGCAGCTTATTGGCGGGTGCCAAAAACATTCAGTACTTC. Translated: CASSLLAGAKNIQYF.

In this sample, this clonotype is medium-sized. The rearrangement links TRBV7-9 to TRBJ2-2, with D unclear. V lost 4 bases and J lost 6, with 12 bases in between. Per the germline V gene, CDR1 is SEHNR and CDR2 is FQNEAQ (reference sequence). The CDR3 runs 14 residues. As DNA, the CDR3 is TGTGCCAGCAGCTCATCCCGGGCCCCCGGGGAGCTGTTTTTT. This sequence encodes CASSSSRAPGELFF.

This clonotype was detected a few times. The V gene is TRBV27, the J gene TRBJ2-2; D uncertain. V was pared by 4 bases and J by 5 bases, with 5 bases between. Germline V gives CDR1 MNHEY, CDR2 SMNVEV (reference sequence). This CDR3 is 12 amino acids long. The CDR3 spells CASSSATGELFF. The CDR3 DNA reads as TGTGCCAGCAGTTCGGCGACCGGGGAGCTGTTTTTT.

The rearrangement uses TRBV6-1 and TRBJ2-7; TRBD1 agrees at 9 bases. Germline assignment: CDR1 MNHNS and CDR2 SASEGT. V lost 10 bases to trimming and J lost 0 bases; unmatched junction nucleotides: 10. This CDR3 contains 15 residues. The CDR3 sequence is CATPTGTGLSYEQYF. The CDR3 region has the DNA TGTGCCACCCCAACCGGGACAGGGCTCTCCTACGAGCAGTACTTC.

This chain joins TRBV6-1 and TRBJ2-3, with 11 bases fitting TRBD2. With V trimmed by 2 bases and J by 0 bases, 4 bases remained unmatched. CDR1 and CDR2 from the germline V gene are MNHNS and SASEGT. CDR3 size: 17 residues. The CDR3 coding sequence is TGTGCCAGCAGTGAAAGCCGGACTAGCGGGAGCACAGATACGCAGTATTTT. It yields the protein CASSESRTSGSTDTQYF.

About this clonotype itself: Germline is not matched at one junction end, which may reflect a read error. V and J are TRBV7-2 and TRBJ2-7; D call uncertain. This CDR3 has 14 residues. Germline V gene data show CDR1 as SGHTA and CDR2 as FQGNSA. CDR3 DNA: TGTGCCAGCAGCTTCGGCAGTGATTCCTACGGGCAGTACTTC. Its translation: CASSFGSDSYGQYF.

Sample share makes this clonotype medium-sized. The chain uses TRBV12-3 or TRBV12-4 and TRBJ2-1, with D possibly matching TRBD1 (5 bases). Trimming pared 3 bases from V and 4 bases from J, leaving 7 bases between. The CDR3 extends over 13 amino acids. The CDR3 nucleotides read TGTGCCAGCAGTTTCGACAGATACAATGAGCAGTTCTTC. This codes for CASSFDRYNEQFF.

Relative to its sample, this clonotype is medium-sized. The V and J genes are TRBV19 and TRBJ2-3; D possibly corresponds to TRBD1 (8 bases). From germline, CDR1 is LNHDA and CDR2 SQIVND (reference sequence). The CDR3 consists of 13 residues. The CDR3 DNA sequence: TGTGCGAGCGGGACAGGACACACAGATACGCAGTATTTT. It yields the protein CASGTGHTDTQYF.

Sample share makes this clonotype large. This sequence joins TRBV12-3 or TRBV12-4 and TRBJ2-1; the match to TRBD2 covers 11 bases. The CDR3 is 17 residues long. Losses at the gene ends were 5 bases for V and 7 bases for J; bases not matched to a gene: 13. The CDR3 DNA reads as TGTGCCAGCAGTCCCCAGCAGACTAGCGGGAAAGGGAATGAGCAGTTCTTC. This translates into CASSPQQTSGKGNEQFF.

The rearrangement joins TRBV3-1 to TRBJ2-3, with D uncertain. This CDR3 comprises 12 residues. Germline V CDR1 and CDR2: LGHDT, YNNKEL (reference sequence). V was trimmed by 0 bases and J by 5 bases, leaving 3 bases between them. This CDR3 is CASSQERDTQYF. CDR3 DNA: TGTGCCAGCAGCCAAGAGAGAGATACGCAGTATTTT.

The CDR3 DNA is TGCAGTGCTAGAGTGACAGTGAATGAGCAGTTCTTC. Translating gives CSARVTVNEQFF. The chain uses TRBV20-1 and TRBJ2-1, with D perhaps matching TRBD1 (5 bases). CDR3 size: 12 residues. The germline gives CDR1 DFQATT, CDR2 SNEGSKA (reference sequence). The ends were cut back, 1 base at V and 7 bases at J, with 8 bases in the middle.

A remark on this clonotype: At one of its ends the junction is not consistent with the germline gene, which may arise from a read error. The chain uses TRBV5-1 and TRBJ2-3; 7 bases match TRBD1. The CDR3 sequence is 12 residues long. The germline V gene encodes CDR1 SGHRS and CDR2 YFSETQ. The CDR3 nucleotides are TGCGCCAGCAGCTTGGAAGGGACAGACGGTCTTTTT. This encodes CASSLEGTDGLF.